Described below is a single T cell receptor beta chain sequence and its context. Its antigen is not known. Then a second PCR, running roughly 7 to 11 cycles, was carried out with a sample-barcoded 5' primer and a J-beta primer mix. A single record per CDR3 protein comes from TCRdb applying MiXCR to the 5' RACE reads. This repertoire shows under 1 million distinct CDR3 sequences, approximately 48% found once; its top ten account for under 20%. Trimming removed 3 bases from V and 0 bases from J, with 15 bases in between. The CDR3 spans 17 residues. Germline V gene sequence: CDR1 LNHNV, CDR2 YYDKDF (reference sequence). This entry comes from a study of blood T cells in healthy people across ages. Findings of the study overall: Total diversity from one million sequenced T cells was likely underestimated.

The TCR sequence derives from a man aged 55 to 70 in good health. The chain recombines TRBV15 with TRBJ1-5, with D perhaps TRBD1 (5 bases). Sequencing was performed on blood. In DNA form, the CDR3 reads TGTGCCACCAGCAGTCAAAGAGACAGAATTAGCAATCAGCCCCAGCATTTT. This encodes CATSSQRDRISNQPQHF.